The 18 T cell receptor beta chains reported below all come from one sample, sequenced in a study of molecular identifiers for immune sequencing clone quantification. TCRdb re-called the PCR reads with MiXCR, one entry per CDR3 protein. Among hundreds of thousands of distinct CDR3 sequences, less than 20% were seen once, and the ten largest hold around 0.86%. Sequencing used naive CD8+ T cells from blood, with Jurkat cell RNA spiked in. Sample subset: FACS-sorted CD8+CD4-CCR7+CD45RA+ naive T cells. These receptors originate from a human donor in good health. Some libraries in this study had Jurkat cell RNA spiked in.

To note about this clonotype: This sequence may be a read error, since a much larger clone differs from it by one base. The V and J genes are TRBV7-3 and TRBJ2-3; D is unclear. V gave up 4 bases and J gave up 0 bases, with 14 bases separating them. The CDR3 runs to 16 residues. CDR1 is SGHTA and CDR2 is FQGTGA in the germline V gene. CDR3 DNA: TGTGCCAGCAGCTCCCCTCCAGGTCCTAGCACAGATACGCAGTATTTT. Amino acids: CASSSPPGPSTDTQYF.

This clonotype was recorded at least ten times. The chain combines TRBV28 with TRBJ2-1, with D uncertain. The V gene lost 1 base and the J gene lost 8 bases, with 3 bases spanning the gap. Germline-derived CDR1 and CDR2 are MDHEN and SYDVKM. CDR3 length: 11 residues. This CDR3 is CASSLFDEQFF. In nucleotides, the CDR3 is TGTGCCAGCAGTTTATTCGATGAGCAGTTCTTC.

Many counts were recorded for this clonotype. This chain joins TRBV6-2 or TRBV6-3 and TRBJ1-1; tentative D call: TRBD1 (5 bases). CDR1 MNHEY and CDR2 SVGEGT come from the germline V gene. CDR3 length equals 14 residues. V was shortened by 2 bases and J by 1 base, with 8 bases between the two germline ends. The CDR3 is CASSYRQRNTEAFF. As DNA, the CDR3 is TGTGCCAGCAGTTACCGACAGCGGAACACTGAAGCTTTCTTT.

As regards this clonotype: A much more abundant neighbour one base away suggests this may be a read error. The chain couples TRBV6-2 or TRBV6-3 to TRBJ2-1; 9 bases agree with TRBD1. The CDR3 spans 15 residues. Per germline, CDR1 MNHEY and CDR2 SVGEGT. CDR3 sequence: CASSPTGGYGNERFF. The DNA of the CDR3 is TGTGCCAGCAGTCCGACAGGGGGATACGGAAATGAGCGGTTCTTC.

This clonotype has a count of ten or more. In DNA form, the CDR3 reads TGCGCCAGCAGCCCGGGGACTAGCGGGAACGAGCAGTACTTC. Its translation: CASSPGTSGNEQYF. The chain joins TRBV4-3 to TRBJ2-7; 13 positions agree with TRBD2. The CDR3 length is 14 residues. In germline, CDR1 is LGHNA, CDR2 YSLEER. The V segment lost 4 bases and the J segment 5 bases; nucleotides outside the gene matches: 2.

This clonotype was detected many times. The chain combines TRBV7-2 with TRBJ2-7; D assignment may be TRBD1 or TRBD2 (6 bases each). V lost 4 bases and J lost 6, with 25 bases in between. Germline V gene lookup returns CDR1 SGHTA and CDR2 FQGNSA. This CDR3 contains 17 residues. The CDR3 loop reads CASSSTTGAGDRGEQYF. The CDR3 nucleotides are TGTGCCAGCAGCTCGACAACGGGGGCAGGGGATCGTGGCGAGCAGTACTTC.

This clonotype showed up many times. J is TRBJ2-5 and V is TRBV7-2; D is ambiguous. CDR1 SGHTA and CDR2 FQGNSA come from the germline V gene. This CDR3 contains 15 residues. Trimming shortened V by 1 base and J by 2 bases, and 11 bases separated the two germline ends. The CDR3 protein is CASSLVLGWQETQYF. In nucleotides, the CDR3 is TGTGCCAGCAGCTTAGTCCTGGGGTGGCAAGAGACCCAGTACTTC.

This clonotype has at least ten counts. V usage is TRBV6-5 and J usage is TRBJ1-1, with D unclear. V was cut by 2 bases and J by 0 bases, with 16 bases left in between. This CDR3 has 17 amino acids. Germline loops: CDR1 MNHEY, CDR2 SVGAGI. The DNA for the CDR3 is TGTGCCAGCAGTTACCGAACCCAAGGACGGATGAACACTGAAGCTTTCTTT. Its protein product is CASSYRTQGRMNTEAFF.

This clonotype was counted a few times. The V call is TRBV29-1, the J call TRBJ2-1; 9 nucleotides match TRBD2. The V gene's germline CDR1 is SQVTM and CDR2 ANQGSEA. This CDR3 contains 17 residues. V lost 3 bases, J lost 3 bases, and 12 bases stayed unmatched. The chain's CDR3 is CSVELAGAPIFYNEQFF. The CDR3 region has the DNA TGCAGCGTTGAGTTAGCGGGGGCGCCGATCTTCTACAATGAGCAGTTCTTC.

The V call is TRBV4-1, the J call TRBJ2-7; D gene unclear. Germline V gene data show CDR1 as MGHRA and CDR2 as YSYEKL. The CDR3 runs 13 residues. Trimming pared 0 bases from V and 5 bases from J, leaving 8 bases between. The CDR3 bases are TGCGCCAGCAGCCAAGACGTTGGCCACGAGCAGTACTTC. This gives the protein CASSQDVGHEQYF.

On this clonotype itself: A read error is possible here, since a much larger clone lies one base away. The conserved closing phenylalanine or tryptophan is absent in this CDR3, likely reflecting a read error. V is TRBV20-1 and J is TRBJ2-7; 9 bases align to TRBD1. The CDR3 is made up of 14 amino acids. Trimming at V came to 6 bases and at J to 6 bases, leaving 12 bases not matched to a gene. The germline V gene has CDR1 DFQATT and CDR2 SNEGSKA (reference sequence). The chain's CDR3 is CSAPPGQGIGEQYS. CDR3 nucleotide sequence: TGCAGTGCGCCGCCGGGACAGGGTATTGGCGAGCAGTACTCC.

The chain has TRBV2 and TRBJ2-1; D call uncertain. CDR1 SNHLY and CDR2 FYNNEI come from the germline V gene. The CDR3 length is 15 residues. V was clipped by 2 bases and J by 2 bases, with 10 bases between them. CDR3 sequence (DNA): TGTGCCAGCAGTGAAAGGGATCCTACCTACAATGAGCAGTTCTTC. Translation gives CASSERDPTYNEQFF. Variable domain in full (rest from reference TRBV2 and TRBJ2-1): EPEVTQTPSHQVTQMGQEVILRCVPISNHLYFYWYRQILGQKVEFLVSFYNNEISEKSEIFDDQFSVERPDGSNFTLKIRSTKLEDSAMYFCASSERDPTYNEQFFGPGTRLTVL.

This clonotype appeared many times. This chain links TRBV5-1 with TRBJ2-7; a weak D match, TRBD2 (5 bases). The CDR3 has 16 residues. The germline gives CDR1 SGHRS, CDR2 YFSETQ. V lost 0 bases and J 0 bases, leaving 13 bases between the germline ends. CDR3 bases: TGCGCCAGCAGCTTGGCCCTAGGACGGGGCTCCTACGAGCAGTACTTC. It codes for CASSLALGRGSYEQYF. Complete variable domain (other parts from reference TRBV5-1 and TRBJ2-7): KAGVTQTPRYLIKTRGQQVTLSCSPISGHRSVSWYQQTPGQGLQFLFEYFSETQRNKGNFPGRFSGRQFSNSRSEMNVSTLELGDSALYLCASSLALGRGSYEQYFGPGTRLTVT.

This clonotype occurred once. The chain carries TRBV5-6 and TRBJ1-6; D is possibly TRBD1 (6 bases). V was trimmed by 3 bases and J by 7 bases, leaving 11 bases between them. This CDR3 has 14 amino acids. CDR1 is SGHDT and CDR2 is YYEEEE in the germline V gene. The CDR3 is CASSSDSLNSPLHF. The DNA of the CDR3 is TGTGCCAGCAGCTCGGACAGTTTGAATTCACCCCTCCACTTT.

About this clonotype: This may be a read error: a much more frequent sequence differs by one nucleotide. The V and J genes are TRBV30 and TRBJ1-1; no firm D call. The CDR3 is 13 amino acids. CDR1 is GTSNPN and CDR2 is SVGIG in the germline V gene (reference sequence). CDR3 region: CAWGVGSGTEAFF. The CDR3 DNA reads TGTGCCTGGGGTGTGGGTTCCGGCACTGAAGCTTTCTTT. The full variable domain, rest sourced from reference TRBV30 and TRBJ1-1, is SQTIHQWPATLVQPVGSPLSLECTVEGTSNPNLYWYRQAAGRGLQLLFYSVGIGQISSEVPQNLSASRPQDRQFILSSKKLLLSDSGFYLCAWGVGSGTEAFFGQGTRLTVV.

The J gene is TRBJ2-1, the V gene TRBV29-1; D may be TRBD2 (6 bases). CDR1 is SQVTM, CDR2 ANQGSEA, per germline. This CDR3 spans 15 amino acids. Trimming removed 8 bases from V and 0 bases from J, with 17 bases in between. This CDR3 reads CSTAPRDSSYNEQFF. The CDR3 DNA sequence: TGCAGCACTGCCCCGCGGGATAGCTCCTACAATGAGCAGTTCTTC.

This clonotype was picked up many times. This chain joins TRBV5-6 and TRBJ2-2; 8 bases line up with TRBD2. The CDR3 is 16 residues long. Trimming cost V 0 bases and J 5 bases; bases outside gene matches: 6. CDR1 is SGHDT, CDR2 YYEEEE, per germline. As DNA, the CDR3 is TGTGCCAGCAGCTTGGTTCGGGAGGGCCTGACCGGGGAGCTGTTTTTT. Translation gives CASSLVREGLTGELFF.

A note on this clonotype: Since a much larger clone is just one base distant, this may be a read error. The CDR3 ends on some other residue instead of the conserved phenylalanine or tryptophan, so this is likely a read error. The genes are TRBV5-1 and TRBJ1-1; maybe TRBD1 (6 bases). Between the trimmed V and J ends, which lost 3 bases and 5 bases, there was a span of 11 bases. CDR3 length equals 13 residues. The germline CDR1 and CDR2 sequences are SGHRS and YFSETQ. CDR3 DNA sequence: TGCGCCAGCAGCTGGTTAGGGGGGACTGAAGCTTTCCTT. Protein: CASSWLGGTEAFL.